This T cell receptor (beta chain) was sequenced in a study of early T cells in non-severe SARS-CoV-2 infection. Germline V CDR1 and CDR2: MRHNA, SNTAGT. CDR3 size: 12 residues. The V segment lost 5 bases and the J segment 6 bases; nucleotides outside the gene matches: 0. Attachment of unique molecular identifiers to individual cDNA molecules was performed. Each CDR3 protein is one row after TCRdb ran MiXCR on the 5' RACE reads. The sample lists tens of thousands of distinct CDR3 sequences, about 12% occurring once. This clonotype appeared a few times. This chain joins TRBV6-4 and TRBJ2-2; 7 nucleotides align to TRBD1. Sample: whole blood. The receptor was isolated from an adult who was a healthcare worker with PCR-confirmed SARS-CoV-2 infection or an uninfected control (not recorded which). This CDR3 is CASSQGAGELFF. CDR3 in DNA: TGTGCCAGCAGTCAGGGGGCCGGGGAGCTGTTTTTT.